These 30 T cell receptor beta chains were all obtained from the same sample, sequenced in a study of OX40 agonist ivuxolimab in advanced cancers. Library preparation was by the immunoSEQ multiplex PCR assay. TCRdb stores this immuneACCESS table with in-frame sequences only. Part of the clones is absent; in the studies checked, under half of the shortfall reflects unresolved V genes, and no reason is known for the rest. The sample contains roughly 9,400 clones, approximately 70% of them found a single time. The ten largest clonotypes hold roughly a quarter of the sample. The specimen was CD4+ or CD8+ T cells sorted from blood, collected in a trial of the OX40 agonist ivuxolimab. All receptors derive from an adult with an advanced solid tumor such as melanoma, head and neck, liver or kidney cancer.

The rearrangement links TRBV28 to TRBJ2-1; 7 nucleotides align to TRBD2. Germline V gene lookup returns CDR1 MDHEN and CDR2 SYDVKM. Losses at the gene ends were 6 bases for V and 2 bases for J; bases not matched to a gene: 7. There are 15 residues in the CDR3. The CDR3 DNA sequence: TGTGCCAGCAGAATAACTAGCGCCACCTACAATGAGCAGTTCTTC. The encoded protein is CASRITSATYNEQFF. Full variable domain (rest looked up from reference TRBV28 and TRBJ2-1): DVKVTQSSRYLVKRTGEKVFLECVQDMDHENMFWYRQDPGLGLRLIYFSYDVKMKEKGDIPEGYSVSREKKERFSLILESASTNQTSMYLCASRITSATYNEQFFGPGTRLTVL.

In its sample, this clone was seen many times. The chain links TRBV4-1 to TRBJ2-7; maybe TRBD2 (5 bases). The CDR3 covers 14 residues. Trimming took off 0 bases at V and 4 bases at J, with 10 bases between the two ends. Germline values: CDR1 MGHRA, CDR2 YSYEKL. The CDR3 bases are TGCGCCAGCAGCCAAGACGAGGGTGAGTACGAGCAGTACTTC. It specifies CASSQDEGEYEQYF.

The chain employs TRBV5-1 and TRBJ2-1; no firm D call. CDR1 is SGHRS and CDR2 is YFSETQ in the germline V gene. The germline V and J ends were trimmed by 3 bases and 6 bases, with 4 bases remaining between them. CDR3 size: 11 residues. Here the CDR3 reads CASSSTNEQFF. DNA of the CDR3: TGCGCCAGCAGCTCGACCAATGAGCAGTTCTTC. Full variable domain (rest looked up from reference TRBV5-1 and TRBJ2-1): KAGVTQTPRYLIKTRGQQVTLSCSPISGHRSVSWYQQTPGQGLQFLFEYFSETQRNKGNFPGRFSGRQFSNSRSEMNVSTLELGDSALYLCASSSTNEQFFGPGTRLTVL.

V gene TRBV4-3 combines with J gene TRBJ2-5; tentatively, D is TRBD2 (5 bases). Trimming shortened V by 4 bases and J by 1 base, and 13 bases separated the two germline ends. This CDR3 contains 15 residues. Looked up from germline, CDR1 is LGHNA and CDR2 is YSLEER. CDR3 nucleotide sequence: TGCGCCAGCAGCCTACGAGGGCAGATCCAAGAGACCCAGTACTTC. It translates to CASSLRGQIQETQYF.

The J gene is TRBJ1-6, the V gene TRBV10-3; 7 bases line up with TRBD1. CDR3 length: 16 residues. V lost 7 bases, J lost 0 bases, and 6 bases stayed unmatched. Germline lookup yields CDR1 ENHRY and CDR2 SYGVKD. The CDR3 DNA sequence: TGTGCCATCAATAACGCAGGGGGCTCCTATAATTCACCCCTCCACTTT. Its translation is CAINNAGGSYNSPLHF.

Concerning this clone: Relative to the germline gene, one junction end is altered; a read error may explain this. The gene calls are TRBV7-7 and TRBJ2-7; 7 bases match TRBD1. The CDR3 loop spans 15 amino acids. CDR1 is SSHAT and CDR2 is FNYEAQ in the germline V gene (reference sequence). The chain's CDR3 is CASSFRDSGAHEQYF. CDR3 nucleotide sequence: TGTGCTAGCAGCTTCAGGGACAGCGGAGCCCACGAGCAGTACTTC.

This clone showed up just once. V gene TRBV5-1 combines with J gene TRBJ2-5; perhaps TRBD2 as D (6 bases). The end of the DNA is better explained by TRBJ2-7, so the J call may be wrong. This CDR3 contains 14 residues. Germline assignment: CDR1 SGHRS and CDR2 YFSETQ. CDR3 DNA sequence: TGCGCCAGCAGCTTGGGCGGGAACTTGGACGAGCAGTACTTC. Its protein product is CASSLGGNLDEQYF.

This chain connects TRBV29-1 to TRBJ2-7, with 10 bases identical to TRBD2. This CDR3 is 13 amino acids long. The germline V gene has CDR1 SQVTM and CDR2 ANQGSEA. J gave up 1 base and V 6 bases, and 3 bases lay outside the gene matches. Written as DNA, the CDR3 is TGCAGCGTCAGCGGGGGGGTATCCTACGAGCAGTACTTC. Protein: CSVSGGVSYEQYF.

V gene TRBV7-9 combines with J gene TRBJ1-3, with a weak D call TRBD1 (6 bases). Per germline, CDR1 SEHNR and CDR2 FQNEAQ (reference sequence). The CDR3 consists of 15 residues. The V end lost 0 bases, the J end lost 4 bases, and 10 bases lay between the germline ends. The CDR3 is CASSLATGRGNTIYF. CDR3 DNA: TGTGCCAGCAGCTTAGCAACAGGGCGGGGAAACACCATATATTTT.

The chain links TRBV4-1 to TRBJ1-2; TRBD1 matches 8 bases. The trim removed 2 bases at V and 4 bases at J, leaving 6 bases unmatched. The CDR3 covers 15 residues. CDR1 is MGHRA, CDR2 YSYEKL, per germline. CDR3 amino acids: CASSQPGQGAYGYTF. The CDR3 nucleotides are TGCGCCAGCAGCCAACCAGGACAGGGAGCCTATGGCTACACCTTC.

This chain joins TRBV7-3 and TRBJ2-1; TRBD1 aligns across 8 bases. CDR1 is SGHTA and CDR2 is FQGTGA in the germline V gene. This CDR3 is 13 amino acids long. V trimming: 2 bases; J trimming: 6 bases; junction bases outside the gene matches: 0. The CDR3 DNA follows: TGTGCCAGCAGCTTAGACAGGGGCAATGAGCAGTTCTTC. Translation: CASSLDRGNEQFF.

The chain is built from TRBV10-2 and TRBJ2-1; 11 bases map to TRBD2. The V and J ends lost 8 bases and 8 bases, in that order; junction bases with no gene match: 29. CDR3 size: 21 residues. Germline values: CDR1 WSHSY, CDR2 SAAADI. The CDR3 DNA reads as TGCGCCAGCTCGGGACTAGCGGAGCCCCCATCGGACGGGACCTACAGGGATGAGCAGTTCTTC. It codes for CASSGLAEPPSDGTYRDEQFF.

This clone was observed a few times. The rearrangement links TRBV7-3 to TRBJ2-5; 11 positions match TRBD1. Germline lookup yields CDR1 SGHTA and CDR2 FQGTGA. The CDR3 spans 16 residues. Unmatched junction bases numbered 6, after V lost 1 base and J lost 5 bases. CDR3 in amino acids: CASSLSWTGGIETQYF. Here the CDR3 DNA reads TGTGCCAGCAGCTTAAGTTGGACAGGGGGCATCGAGACCCAGTACTTC.

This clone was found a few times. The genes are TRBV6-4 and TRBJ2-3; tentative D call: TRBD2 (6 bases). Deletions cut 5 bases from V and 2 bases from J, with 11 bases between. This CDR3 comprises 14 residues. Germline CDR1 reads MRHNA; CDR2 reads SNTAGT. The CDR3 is CASSSGGPTDTQYF. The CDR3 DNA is TGTGCCAGCAGTTCCGGGGGACCCACAGATACGCAGTATTTT.

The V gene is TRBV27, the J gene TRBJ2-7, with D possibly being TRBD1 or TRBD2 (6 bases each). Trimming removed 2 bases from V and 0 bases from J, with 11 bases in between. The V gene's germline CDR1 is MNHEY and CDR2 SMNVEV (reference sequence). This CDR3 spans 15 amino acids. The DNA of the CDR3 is TGTGCCAGCAGTTTAAGGGGGGCCAACTCCTACGAGCAGTACTTC. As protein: CASSLRGANSYEQYF.

This chain's CDR3 is CASSLELAKDEQYF. For the CDR3, the DNA is TGTGCCAGCAGCTTAGAACTGGCTAAAGACGAGCAGTACTTC. The chain recombines TRBV7-9 with TRBJ2-7; no firm D call. There are 14 residues in the CDR3. Trimming removed 1 base from V and 5 bases from J, with 12 bases in between. CDR1 and CDR2 (germline): SEHNR, FQNEAQ (reference sequence).

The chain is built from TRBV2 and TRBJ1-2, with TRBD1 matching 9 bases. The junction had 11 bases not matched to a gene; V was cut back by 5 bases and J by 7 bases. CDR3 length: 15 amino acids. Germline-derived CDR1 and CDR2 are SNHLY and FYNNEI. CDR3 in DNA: TGTGCCAGCAGTCAATTCGGGACAGGGTCTACTGGCTACACCTTC. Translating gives CASSQFGTGSTGYTF.

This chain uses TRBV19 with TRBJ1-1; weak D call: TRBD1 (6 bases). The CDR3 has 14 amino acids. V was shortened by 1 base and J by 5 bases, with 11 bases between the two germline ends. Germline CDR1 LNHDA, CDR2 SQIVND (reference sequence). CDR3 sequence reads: CASSIGSTGTEAFF. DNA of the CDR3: TGTGCCAGTAGTATAGGATCTACAGGGACTGAAGCTTTCTTT.

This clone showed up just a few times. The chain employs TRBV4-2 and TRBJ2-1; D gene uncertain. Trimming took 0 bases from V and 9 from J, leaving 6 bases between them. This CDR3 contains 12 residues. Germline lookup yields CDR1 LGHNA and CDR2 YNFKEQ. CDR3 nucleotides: TGTGCCAGCAGCCAAGAAGGGTCTGAGCAGTTCTTC. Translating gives CASSQEGSEQFF.

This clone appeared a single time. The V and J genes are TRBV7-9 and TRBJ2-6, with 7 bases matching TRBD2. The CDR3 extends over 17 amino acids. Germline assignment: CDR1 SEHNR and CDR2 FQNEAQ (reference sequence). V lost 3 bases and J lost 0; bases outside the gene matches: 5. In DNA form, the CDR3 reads TGTGCCAGCAGCTTGGGAGGGCTGCACTCTGGGGCCAACGTCCTGACTTTC. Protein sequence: CASSLGGLHSGANVLTF.

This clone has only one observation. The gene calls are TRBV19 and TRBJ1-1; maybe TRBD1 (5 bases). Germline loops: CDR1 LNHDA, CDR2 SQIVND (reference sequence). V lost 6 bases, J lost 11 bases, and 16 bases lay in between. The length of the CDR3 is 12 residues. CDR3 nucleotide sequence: TGTGCCAGTAGCCTTGACGGGGCGGTGGCTTTCTTT. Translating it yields CASSLDGAVAFF.

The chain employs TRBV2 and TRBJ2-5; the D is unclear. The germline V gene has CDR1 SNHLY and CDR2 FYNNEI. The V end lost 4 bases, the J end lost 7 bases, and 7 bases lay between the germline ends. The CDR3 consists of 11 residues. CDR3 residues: CASSVERTQYF. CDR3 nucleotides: TGTGCCAGCAGTGTAGAACGGACCCAGTACTTC.

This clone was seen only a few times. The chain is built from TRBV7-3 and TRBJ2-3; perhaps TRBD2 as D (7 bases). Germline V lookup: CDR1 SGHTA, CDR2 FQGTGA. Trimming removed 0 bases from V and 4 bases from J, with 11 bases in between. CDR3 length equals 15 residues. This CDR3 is CASSLTGGASDTQYF. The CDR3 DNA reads TGTGCCAGCAGCTTAACTGGGGGGGCCTCAGATACGCAGTATTTT. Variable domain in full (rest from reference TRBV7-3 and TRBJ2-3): GAGVSQTPSNKVTEKGKYVELRCDPISGHTALYWYRQSLGQGPEFLIYFQGTGAADDSGLPNDRFFAVRPEGSVSTLKIQRTERGDSAVYLCASSLTGGASDTQYFGPGTRLTVL.

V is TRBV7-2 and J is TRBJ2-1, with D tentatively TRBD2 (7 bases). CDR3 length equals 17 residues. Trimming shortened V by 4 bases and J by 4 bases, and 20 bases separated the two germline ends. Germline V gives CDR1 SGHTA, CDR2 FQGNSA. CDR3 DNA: TGTGCCAGCAGCTACCCCGCGGGGGCGCTTGGATACAATGAGCAGTTCTTC. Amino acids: CASSYPAGALGYNEQFF.

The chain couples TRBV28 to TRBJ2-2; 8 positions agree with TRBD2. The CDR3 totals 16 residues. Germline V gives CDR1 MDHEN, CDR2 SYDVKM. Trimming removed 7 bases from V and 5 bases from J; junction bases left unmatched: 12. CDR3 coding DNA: TGTGCCAGCAATCCTAGAAAAGCGGGGGAAACCGGGGAGCTGTTTTTT. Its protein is CASNPRKAGETGELFF.

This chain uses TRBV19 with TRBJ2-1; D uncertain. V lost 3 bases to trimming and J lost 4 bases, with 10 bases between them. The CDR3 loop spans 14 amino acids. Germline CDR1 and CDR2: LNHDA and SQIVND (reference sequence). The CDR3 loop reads CASSMGGPYNEQFF. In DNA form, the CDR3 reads TGTGCCAGTAGTATGGGCGGTCCTTACAATGAGCAGTTCTTC.

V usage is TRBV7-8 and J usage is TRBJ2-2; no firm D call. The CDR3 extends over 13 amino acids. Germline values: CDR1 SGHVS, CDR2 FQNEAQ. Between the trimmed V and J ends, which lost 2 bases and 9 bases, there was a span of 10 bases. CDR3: CASSLQLYRELFF. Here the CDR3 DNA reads TGTGCCAGCAGCTTACAATTGTACCGGGAGCTGTTTTTT. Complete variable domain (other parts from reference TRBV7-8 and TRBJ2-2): GAGVSQSPRYKVAKRGQDVALRCDPISGHVSLFWYQQALGQGPEFLTYFQNEAQLDKSGLPSDRFFAERPEGSVSTLKIQRTQQEDSAVYLCASSLQLYRELFFGEGSRLTVL.

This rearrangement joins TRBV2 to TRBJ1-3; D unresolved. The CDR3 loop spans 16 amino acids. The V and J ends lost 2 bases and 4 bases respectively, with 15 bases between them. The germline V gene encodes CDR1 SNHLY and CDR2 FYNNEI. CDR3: CASSEFFGLSGNTIYF. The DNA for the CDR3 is TGTGCCAGCAGTGAATTTTTTGGACTTTCGGGAAACACCATATATTTT.

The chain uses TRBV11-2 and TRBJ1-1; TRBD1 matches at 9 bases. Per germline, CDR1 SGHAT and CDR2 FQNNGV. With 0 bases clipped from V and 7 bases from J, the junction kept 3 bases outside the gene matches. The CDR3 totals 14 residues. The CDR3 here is CASSLEGTGFEAFF. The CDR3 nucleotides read TGTGCCAGCAGCTTAGAGGGGACAGGGTTTGAAGCTTTCTTT.

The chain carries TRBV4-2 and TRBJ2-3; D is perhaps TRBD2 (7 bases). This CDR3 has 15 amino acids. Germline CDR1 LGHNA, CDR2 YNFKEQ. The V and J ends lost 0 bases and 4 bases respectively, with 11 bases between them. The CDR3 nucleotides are TGTGCCAGCAGCCAAGAGGACGGGGGGCCAGATACGCAGTATTTT. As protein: CASSQEDGGPDTQYF.